This T cell receptor beta chain was captured by sequencing in a study of regulatory T cells in long-lasting Graves disease. Germline lookup yields CDR1 KGHSH and CDR2 LQKENI. Trimming removed 0 bases at V and 4 bases at J, with 13 bases between. This CDR3 contains 15 residues. Time point noted: newly diagnosed GD, antithyroid drugs for less than 3 months. The TCR library used RNA extracted from PBMCs. Investigators prepared the TCR beta libraries by applying iRepertoire HTBI primers and Arm-PCR of CDR3 regions. TCRdb passed the multiplex PCR reads through MiXCR, listing each CDR3 protein once. The sample records under 300,000 distinct CDR3 sequences, around a sixth being singletons. The same data also contributed to another study, on T cells in Graves' hyperthyroidism and ophthalmopathy.

The sequencing used peripheral blood mononuclear cells (PBMCs), collected at new diagnosis, from a patient treated with antithyroid drugs. The chain links TRBV18 to TRBJ2-7; D is unresolved. This receptor was obtained from a woman younger than 45 with Graves disease. CDR3 amino acids: CASSPPMANQYEQYF. CDR3 DNA: TGTGCCAGCTCACCACCCATGGCTAACCAATACGAGCAGTACTTC.